This TCR beta chain was sequenced during a study of cytomegalovirus exposure and HLA in healthy donors. Study context: Of the donors genotyped, approximately 400 in all, 81% fell in the Caucasian-associated ancestry cluster.

Nominally healthy donors were sampled, though unrecorded immune exposures were likely. General observations from the study: Donors were assumed by presence/absence analyses to have roughly uniform sequencing depth.

PCR involved 60 Vbeta and 13 Jbeta primers. TCRdb's table, derived via immunoSEQ multiplex PCR, lists solely in-frame clones and lacks some. The sample contains some 150,000 clones, just under 80% of which appear only once. With respect to this clone: What it binds is unknown.

Trimming shortened V by 2 bases and J by 7 bases, and 17 bases separated the two germline ends. Germline values: CDR1 MDHEN, CDR2 SYDVKM. There are 15 residues in the CDR3. The chain has TRBV28 and TRBJ1-1; tentatively, D is TRBD1 (5 bases). The receptor was derived from a woman aged 45-65 years in good health and CMV-seronegative. Sequencing was carried out using PBMCs. The CDR3 here is CASSLGRGARSEAFF. In DNA, the CDR3 is TGTGCCAGCAGTTTAGGCCGTGGGGCGCGGAGTGAAGCTTTCTTT.